Presented here are 3 T cell receptor beta chains from one specimen sequenced in a study of beta chain features in type 1 diabetes (dated by TCRdb to the late 2010s). Study-level results and caveats: In all four CD4+ subsets, TCRB CDR3 length was moderately but significantly shorter in type 1 diabetes patients.

The library was prepared using the immunoSEQ multiplex PCR assay. The High Capacity cDNA Reverse Transcription Kit was used to reverse transcribe all of the isolated RNA, meaning that expressed TCRB transcripts were what got sequenced. The source is immuneACCESS, and TCRdb retained only in-frame sequences with V and J called. Part of the clones is not carried over; for the studies checked, unresolved V genes explain less than half of this, and the remainder is unexplained. The sample table lists under 850,000 clones, 10% to 15% of them with a count of one. The ten largest make up about 0.02% of the sample. The antigens for these receptors are not known. Input material: naive CD4+ T cells from blood. The intended sense of this specimen's cell subset or site label: true naive CD4+ T cells. The receptors shown here come from a man younger than 35 with type 1 diabetes.

The J gene is TRBJ2-5, the V gene TRBV28, with 8 nucleotides matching TRBD1. This CDR3 contains 16 residues. In germline, CDR1 is MDHEN, CDR2 SYDVKM. The J segment lost 4 bases and the V segment lost 3 bases, leaving 10 bases of the junction unmatched. CDR3 sequence: CASSFYPDRGIETQYF. The DNA of the CDR3 is TGTGCCAGCAGTTTCTACCCCGACAGGGGTATAGAGACCCAGTACTTC.

V is TRBV15 and J is TRBJ2-1; a possible D gene is TRBD2 (6 bases). V was pared by 4 bases and J by 2 bases, with 15 bases between. The CDR3 has 16 amino acids. Germline V gene lookup returns CDR1 LNHNV and CDR2 YYDKDF (reference sequence). CDR3 nucleotide sequence: TGTGCCACCAGCATTGATCCTAGCGCAACCTACAATGAGCAGTTCTTC. Its translation is CATSIDPSATYNEQFF.

V is TRBV7-2 and J is TRBJ2-7, with no clear D. V was pared by 1 base and J by 5 bases, with 6 bases between. The germline CDR1 and CDR2 sequences are SGHTA and FQGNSA. This CDR3 is 12 amino acids long. The chain's CDR3 is CASSLGGHEQYF. CDR3 sequence (DNA): TGTGCCAGCAGCTTAGGTGGACACGAGCAGTACTTC.